The text below deals with one TCR beta chain. This CDR3 is also generated by other DNA sequences in the sample. The entry originates in a study of blood T cell repertoires in COVID-19. Study information: Whether acute or convalescent, the COVID-19 samples came from the United States, Italy and Spain.

This CDR3 is 15 amino acids long. The V gene end was trimmed by 6 bases and the J gene end by 2 bases; junction bases not matched to a gene: 6. From germline, CDR1 is SGHAT and CDR2 FQNNGV. Profiled with immunoSEQ multiplex PCR; TCRdb holds only in-frame clones, not every one. The data contain approximately 450,000 clones, around 87% of them singletons. Participant reports of clinical history set cohort assignment. All recovered Cohort 3 donors got two negative PCRs, got clearance, or saw symptom resolution. The chain uses TRBV11-2 and TRBJ2-7; 11 bases align to TRBD2. Material: PBMCs or T cells enriched from blood (not recorded which). The origin of this receptor is a young man who had recovered from COVID-19. The CDR3 spells CASSPGLAVTYEQYF. The CDR3 DNA sequence: TGTGCCAGCAGTCCGGGACTAGCGGTTACCTACGAGCAGTACTTC.